These T cell receptor beta chains were read from a single sample in a study of T cell responses to AZD1222 COVID-19 vaccine. Sequencing was performed with immunoSEQ multiplex PCR; in TCRdb, only in-frame clones are kept and a portion is missing. The sample consists of roughly 140,000 clones, 90% of them appearing once. The source material was peripheral blood, sampled 28 days after the second AZD1222 dose. These receptors were taken from an adult who received the AZD1222 COVID-19 vaccine. Both conserved end residues are part of each CDR3. D genes are given only for firm matches. Clone sizes are given selectively: once, few, many, or a class where the clone is expanded.

d_gene | j_gene | v_gene | abundance | CDR3aa | CDR3nt
- | TRBJ2-1 | TRBV14 | - | CASSQALGGEQFF | TGTGCCAGCAGCCAAGCCCTCGGGGGAGAGCAGTTCTTC
TRBD2 | TRBJ2-7 | TRBV27 | - | CASSPAGESHEQYF | TGTGCCAGCAGTCCAGCGGGAGAATCCCACGAGCAGTACTTC
- | TRBJ1-5 | TRBV6-5 | - | CASSPGVGNQPQHF | TGTGCCAGCAGCCCAGGGGTGGGCAATCAGCCCCAGCATTTT
- | TRBJ1-4 | TRBV20-1 | - | CSASDKPDEKLFF | TGCAGTGCTAGTGACAAGCCGGATGAAAAACTGTTTTTT
- | TRBJ1-5 | TRBV23-1 | - | CASSQASGGWVEVGQPQHF | TGCGCCAGCAGTCAAGCCTCTGGGGGCTGGGTGGAGGTAGGGCAGCCCCAGCATTTT
TRBD1 | TRBJ2-2 | TRBV5-6 | - | CASSLQGATGELFF | TGTGCCAGCAGCTTACAGGGGGCCACCGGGGAGCTGTTTTTT
TRBD1 | TRBJ1-1 | TRBV18 | - | CASSPRGPSLNTEAFF | TGTGCCAGCTCACCCAGGGGGCCTAGTTTAAATACTGAAGCTTTCTTT
- | TRBJ1-1 | TRBV7-2 | - | CASTKDRMNTEAFF | TGTGCCAGCACGAAGGACAGAATGAACACTGAAGCTTTCTTT
- | TRBJ1-5 | TRBV3-1/TRBV3-2 | once | CASSQRSGGQPQHF | TGTGCCAGCAGCCAAAGGAGCGGAGGTCAGCCCCAGCATTTT
TRBD2 | TRBJ2-4 | TRBV6-6 | - | CASIAGGAKNIQYF | TGTGCCAGCATAGCCGGGGGGGCTAAAAACATTCAGTACTTC
- | TRBJ1-5 | TRBV30 | - | CAWSPIGDIDDQPQHF | TGTGCCTGGAGTCCGATTGGGGACATTGATGATCAGCCCCAGCATTTT
TRBD2 | TRBJ2-3 | TRBV5-1 | - | CASSPSGGGTDTQYF | TGCGCCAGCAGCCCGAGCGGGGGGGGCACAGATACGCAGTATTTT
TRBD2 | TRBJ2-7 | TRBV7-2 | few | CASSFSGRAAEQYF | TGTGCCAGCAGCTTTAGCGGGAGGGCCGCCGAGCAGTACTTC
- | TRBJ1-6 | TRBV6-6 | - | CASSTRDNSPLHF | TGTGCCAGCAGTACCAGGGATAATTCACCCCTCCACTTT
- | TRBJ2-1 | TRBV6-5 | - | CASSWSSYNEQFF | TGTGCCAGCTCATGGAGCTCCTACAATGAGCAGTTCTTC
- | TRBJ2-2 | TRBV5-5 | - | CASSSQAAVNTGELFF | TGTGCCAGCAGCTCCCAGGCGGCAGTCAACACCGGGGAGCTGTTTTTT
- | TRBJ1-1 | TRBV28 | once | CASSTKLRYRENTEAFF | TGTGCCAGCAGTACTAAACTTCGGTACAGGGAAAACACTGAAGCTTTCTTT
- | TRBJ2-2 | TRBV7-9 | - | CASRPRLGADTGELFF | TGTGCCAGCAGACCCCGGTTGGGGGCGGACACCGGGGAGCTGTTTTTT
TRBD1 | TRBJ1-6 | TRBV5-1 | - | CASSPGQGAIGNSPLHF | TGCGCCAGCAGCCCCGGACAGGGGGCGATTGGTAATTCACCCCTCCACTTT
TRBD2 | TRBJ2-1 | TRBV7-2 | - | CASSWTSGAYNEQFF | TGTGCCAGCAGCTGGACTAGCGGGGCCTACAATGAGCAGTTCTTC
TRBD1 | TRBJ1-5 | TRBV19 | - | CASRRTGGWGNQPQHF | TGTGCCAGTAGGCGGACAGGGGGTTGGGGCAATCAGCCCCAGCATTTT
TRBD1 | TRBJ1-3 | TRBV10-2 | - | CASQTGDIGNTIYF | TGCGCCAGTCAAACAGGGGATATTGGAAACACCATATATTTT
TRBD1 | TRBJ1-2 | TRBV30 | - | CAWRSGTGRGYTF | TGTGCCTGGAGGTCCGGGACAGGGAGAGGCTACACCTTC
- | TRBJ2-3 | TRBV4-1 | - | CASSVGRAKGSRGTDTQYF | TGCGCCAGCAGCGTGGGGCGGGCAAAGGGATCCCGCGGGACAGATACGCAGTATTTT
- | TRBJ1-1 | TRBV7-9 | - | CASSPALANTEAFF | TGTGCCAGCAGTCCAGCACTAGCCAACACTGAAGCTTTCTTT
- | TRBJ2-3 | TRBV28 | - | CASSSALEPQYF | TGTGCCAGCAGTTCAGCCCTGGAACCGCAGTATTTT
TRBD1 | TRBJ1-4 | TRBV2 | - | CASNRQGAGTNEKLFF | TGTGCCAGCAATCGGCAGGGGGCAGGAACTAATGAAAAACTGTTTTTT
- | TRBJ1-6 | TRBV5-1 | - | CASSQDLGGNSPLHF | TGCGCCAGCAGCCAAGACTTAGGGGGGAATTCACCCCTCCACTTT
- | TRBJ2-3 | TRBV6-2/TRBV6-3 | once | CASSYAGAKDTQYF | TGTGCCAGCAGTTACGCAGGGGCAAAGGATACGCAGTATTTT
- | TRBJ2-6 | TRBV3-1/TRBV3-2 | - | CASSQGSSGANVLTF | TGTGCCAGCAGCCAAGGTAGCTCTGGGGCCAACGTCCTGACTTTC
- | TRBJ1-1 | TRBV7-6 | few | CASSLTKTGVNTEAFF | TGTGCCAGCAGCTTGACCAAGACAGGAGTGAACACTGAAGCTTTCTTT
TRBD1 | TRBJ1-2 | TRBV2 | - | CASRKAGTGSNYGYTF | TGTGCCAGCAGGAAGGCCGGGACAGGGTCAAACTATGGCTACACCTTC
- | TRBJ1-5 | TRBV28 | - | CASRRPGSGLPQHF | TGTGCCAGCAGGCGGCCAGGATCCGGTCTGCCCCAGCATTTT
TRBD2 | TRBJ2-1 | TRBV5-4 | - | CASNDKREGPNNEQFF | TGTGCCAGCAACGATAAGCGGGAGGGCCCGAACAATGAGCAGTTCTTC